The T cell receptor (beta chain) described here comes from a study of cytomegalovirus exposure and HLA in healthy donors. Whole-study findings and limits: Owing to their indistinguishability, certain V segments, notably TRBV6-2 and TRBV6-3, were excluded.

Of note for this clone: Its antigen is as yet unknown.

The PCR made use of 60 Vbeta and 13 Jbeta primers. The repertoire was sequenced with immunoSEQ multiplex PCR; TCRdb's copy has only in-frame clones and lacks some. The table shows roughly 250,000 clones, with 80% occurring only once. The CDR3 is 14 residues long. V lost 5 bases, J lost 5 bases, and 4 bases stayed unmatched. Germline CDR1 MDHEN, CDR2 SYDVKM. The source is a girl aged 2-9 years in good health and CMV-seronegative. The sequenced sample consisted of PBMCs. V and J are TRBV28 and TRBJ2-1; 9 nucleotides match TRBD2. CDR3 amino acids: CASSIPSGDNEQFF. The CDR3 coding sequence is TGTGCCAGCAGTATCCCTAGCGGGGACAATGAGCAGTTCTTC.